The 14 T cell receptor beta chains below all came from one sample that was sequenced in a study of beta chain features in type 1 diabetes. General observations from the study: Patients with Type 1 diabetes showed moderately but significantly shorter TCRB CDR3s in all four CD4+ subsets.

What was sequenced were expressed TCRB transcripts, since all of the isolated RNA had been reverse transcribed. Method: immunoSEQ multiplex PCR; TCRdb's copy keeps in-frame clones and lacks some. The sample contains under 300,000 clones, about 24% of which appear only once. Their antigen targets remain unknown. The sequenced material came from naive CD4+ T cells from blood. The receptors originated from a woman aged 25 to 39 with type 1 diabetes.

This chain links TRBV9 with TRBJ2-5; maybe TRBD2 (6 bases). TRBJ2-7 explains the end of the DNA better; the J call may be wrong. The CDR3 consists of 14 residues. The germline CDR1 and CDR2 sequences are SGDLS and YYNGEE. The CDR3 spells CASSVGGSSYEQYF. The CDR3, as DNA: TGTGCCAGCAGCGTTGGAGGGAGCTCCTACGAGCAGTACTTC.

This clone was seen more than once but under ten times. The rearrangement uses TRBV29-1 and TRBJ2-7, with D perhaps matching TRBD2 (7 bases). The V gene lost 4 bases and the J gene lost 3 bases, with 16 bases spanning the gap. Germline CDR1 reads SQVTM; CDR2 reads ANQGSEA. The length of the CDR3 is 14 residues. The CDR3 region is CSVGWGGAVYEQYF. The CDR3 DNA reads as TGCAGCGTTGGGTGGGGGGGCGCAGTCTACGAGCAGTACTTC.

A few counts support this clone. The gene calls are TRBV4-2 and TRBJ1-3, with D hard to call. V was shortened by 0 bases and J by 3 bases, with 12 bases between the two germline ends. Per the germline V gene, CDR1 is LGHNA and CDR2 is YNFKEQ. The CDR3 runs 16 residues. In DNA form, the CDR3 reads TGTGCCAGCAGCCAAGACGTCCCGGCGGGTGGAAACACCATATATTTT. Translating gives CASSQDVPAGGNTIYF.

This clone was seen more than once but under ten times. The chain employs TRBV30 and TRBJ1-1; 7 bases are shared with TRBD1. This CDR3 comprises 15 residues. V shed 1 base, J shed 7 bases, and the junction held 12 bases outside the gene matches. Germline CDR1 reads GTSNPN; CDR2 reads SVGIG (reference sequence). CDR3 loop: CAWSGVRDRANEAFF. In DNA form, the CDR3 reads TGTGCCTGGAGTGGGGTTAGGGACAGAGCTAATGAAGCTTTCTTT.

This clone has more than one count but fewer than ten. The rearrangement links TRBV5-1 to TRBJ2-5; D gene unclear. Trimming removed 1 base from V and 3 bases from J, with 10 bases in between. Germline-derived CDR1 and CDR2 are SGHRS and YFSETQ. The CDR3 spans 14 residues. The CDR3 DNA follows: TGCGCCAGCAGCTTGAGTCTAGTTGAAGAGACCCAGTACTTC. Its protein product is CASSLSLVEETQYF.

This clone was found a few times. CDR3 in amino acids: CASSLSPGYEQYF. CDR3 nucleotide sequence: TGCGCCAGCAGCTTGTCCCCAGGCTACGAGCAGTACTTC. V is TRBV5-1 and J is TRBJ2-7; D call uncertain. Germline V lookup: CDR1 SGHRS, CDR2 YFSETQ. Deletions cut 1 base from V and 3 bases from J, with 8 bases between. The CDR3 totals 13 residues.

The chain joins TRBV13 to TRBJ1-1, with D possibly being TRBD1 (6 bases). The germline V gene has CDR1 PRHDT and CDR2 FYEKMQ (reference sequence). The CDR3 has 15 amino acids. The V and J ends lost 2 bases and 5 bases respectively, with 15 bases between them. DNA for the CDR3: TGTGCCAGCAGCTTATACCTAGGGGGACGGACTGAAGCTTTCTTT. Translation: CASSLYLGGRTEAFF.

There are a few counts of this clone. The gene calls are TRBV11-3 and TRBJ1-2; TRBD1 might be the D (6 bases). The CDR3 loop spans 14 amino acids. V shed 3 bases and J shed 3 bases, with 11 bases lying between them. The germline V gene encodes CDR1 SGHNT and CDR2 YENEEA. CDR3 sequence (DNA): TGTGCCAGCAGCTTTGCGGACAGATACTATGGCTACACCTTC. Its protein product is CASSFADRYYGYTF.

This clone was seen a handful of times. The chain employs TRBV30 and TRBJ2-7, with D uncertain. The CDR3 extends over 13 amino acids. Trimming cost V 0 bases and J 3 bases, with 9 bases left between them. The V gene's germline CDR1 is GTSNPN and CDR2 SVGIG (reference sequence). CDR3 amino acids: CAWSVLGYYEQYF. The CDR3 DNA reads TGTGCCTGGAGTGTACTCGGTTACTACGAGCAGTACTTC.

This clone has a handful of counts. The chain employs TRBV5-1 and TRBJ2-7, with 8 bases aligning to TRBD1. CDR1 and CDR2 (germline): SGHRS, YFSETQ. V dropped 4 bases and J dropped 8; count of bases not matched to a gene: 8. This CDR3 has 13 amino acids. CDR3 loop: CASSETGDGQQYF. CDR3 bases: TGCGCCAGCAGCGAGACAGGGGACGGCCAGCAGTACTTC.

The chain has TRBV4-1 and TRBJ2-5; possible D gene TRBD2, 6 bases. The length of the CDR3 is 16 residues. Germline CDR1 is MGHRA and CDR2 is YSYEKL. Trimming left V 1 base short and J 7 bases short, with 19 bases between. The CDR3 region has the DNA TGCGCCAGCAGCCAAGTAGCGGAGGGGCCGGTGGGGACCCAGTACTTC. Translated: CASSQVAEGPVGTQYF.

The chain has TRBV7-9 and TRBJ2-5, with TRBD1 matching over 7 bases. The V and J ends lost 1 base and 4 bases, in that order; junction bases with no gene match: 3. Germline V gives CDR1 SEHNR, CDR2 FQNEAQ (reference sequence). The CDR3 is 14 amino acids. The CDR3 nucleotides are TGTGCCAGCAGCTTAGGACAGGGCCTAGAGACCCAGTACTTC. Its protein is CASSLGQGLETQYF. Filled out from reference TRBV7-9 and TRBJ2-5, the complete variable domain reads DTGVSQNPRHKITKRGQNVTFRCDPISEHNRLYWYRQTLGQGPEFLTYFQNEAQLEKSRLLSDRFSAERPKGSFSTLEIQRTEQGDSAMYLCASSLGQGLETQYFGPGTRLLVL.

This clone was counted a few times. The rearrangement links TRBV6-1 to TRBJ1-5; D gene ambiguous. V was cut by 5 bases and J by 5 bases, with 4 bases left in between. The CDR3 covers 11 residues. Germline V gene data show CDR1 as MNHNS and CDR2 as SASEGT. The CDR3 loop is CASSLYQPQHF. In DNA, the CDR3 is TGTGCCAGCAGTCTTTATCAGCCCCAGCATTTT.

A few counts support this clone. V gene TRBV30 combines with J gene TRBJ1-4; D gene ambiguous. Germline-derived CDR1 and CDR2 are GTSNPN and SVGIG (reference sequence). V lost 7 bases and J 0 bases, leaving 9 bases between the germline ends. CDR3 length: 13 amino acids. The CDR3 sequence: CAFVRSTNEKLFF. In DNA form, the CDR3 reads TGTGCCTTTGTCCGGTCAACTAATGAAAAACTGTTTTTT.